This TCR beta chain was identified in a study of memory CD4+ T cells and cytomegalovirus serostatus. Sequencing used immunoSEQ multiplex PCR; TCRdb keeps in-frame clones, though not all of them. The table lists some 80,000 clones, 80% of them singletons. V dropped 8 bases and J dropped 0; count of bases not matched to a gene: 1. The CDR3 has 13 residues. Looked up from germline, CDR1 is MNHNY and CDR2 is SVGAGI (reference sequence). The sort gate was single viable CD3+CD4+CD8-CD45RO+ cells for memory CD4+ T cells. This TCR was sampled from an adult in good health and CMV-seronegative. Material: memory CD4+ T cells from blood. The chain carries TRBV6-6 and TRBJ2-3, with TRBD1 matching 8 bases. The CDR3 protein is CASDRGSTDTQYF. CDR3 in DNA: TGTGCCAGCGACAGGGGTAGCACAGATACGCAGTATTTT.